These 22 T cell receptor beta chains were all obtained from the same sample, sequenced in a study of cytomegalovirus exposure and HLA in healthy donors (dated by TCRdb to 2016 to 2017). Receptor amplification or capture employed the immunoSEQ multiplex PCR assay. For the multiplex PCR, a mixture combining 60 forward primers for TCR Vbeta segments and 13 reverse primers for TCR Jbeta segments was used. TCRdb re-hosts the immuneACCESS table, in-frame sequences only. Its copies lack some clones; in the studies checked, an unresolved V gene accounts for under half of them, and the cause for the rest is not known. Across this sample there are roughly 98,000 clones, with under 70% seen only once. Together, the top ten hold about 2.5% of the sample. Sequencing used PBMCs. These receptors were taken from a man between 50 and 59 years old in good health and CMV-seronegative.

This sequence joins TRBV29-1 and TRBJ1-1, with TRBD1 identical over 7 bases. CDR1 and CDR2 (germline): SQVTM, ANQGSEA. J was trimmed by 3 bases and V by 6 bases; bases with no gene match: 10. The CDR3 is 14 residues long. CDR3 loop: CSVIYQGVYTEAFF. The DNA for the CDR3 is TGCAGCGTGATCTACCAGGGGGTCTACACTGAAGCTTTCTTT.

The chain has TRBV9 and TRBJ2-3, with D perhaps matching TRBD2 (6 bases). The germline V gene has CDR1 SGDLS and CDR2 YYNGEE. The CDR3 is made up of 16 amino acids. V lost 4 bases, J lost 9 bases, and 24 bases lay in between. The CDR3 is CASSSRERAAGYTQYF. As DNA, the CDR3 is TGTGCCAGCAGCTCCAGGGAGAGGGCTGCGGGGTACACGCAGTATTTT.

The rearrangement uses TRBV5-1 and TRBJ2-3, with TRBD2 matching 10 bases. The CDR3 consists of 17 residues. V lost 5 bases to trimming and J lost 1 base; unmatched junction nucleotides: 10. CDR1 and CDR2 from the germline V gene are SGHRS and YFSETQ. The chain's CDR3 is CASRELAGASGTDTQYF. CDR3 DNA: TGCGCCAGCAGAGAGCTAGCGGGGGCCTCGGGCACAGATACGCAGTATTTT.

The CDR3: CASKWADYNPLSYEQYF. CDR3 nucleotides: TGTGCCAGCAAGTGGGCAGACTACAACCCCCTCTCCTACGAGCAGTACTTC. This chain joins TRBV28 and TRBJ2-5, with a weak D call TRBD2 (5 bases). The better agreement between TRBJ2-7 and the DNA end casts doubt on the J call. Germline V CDR1 and CDR2: MDHEN, SYDVKM. The CDR3 totals 17 residues.

V usage is TRBV7-6 and J usage is TRBJ2-1, with 9 positions matching TRBD2. CDR1 SGHVS and CDR2 FNYEAQ come from the germline V gene. This CDR3 region has 15 residues. Trimming cost V 5 bases and J 5 bases; bases outside gene matches: 7. The CDR3 spells CASSVRGGRDNEQFF. Written as DNA, the CDR3 is TGTGCCAGCAGCGTCAGGGGCGGGAGGGACAATGAGCAGTTCTTC.

This clone was found a few times. V usage is TRBV9 and J usage is TRBJ2-1; 7 positions agree with TRBD1. CDR3 length: 15 residues. CDR1 is SGDLS, CDR2 YYNGEE, per germline. The V segment lost 4 bases and the J segment 6 bases; nucleotides outside the gene matches: 10. This CDR3 is CASSLTGVRGNEQFF. The DNA of the CDR3 is TGTGCCAGCAGCCTAACAGGGGTCCGTGGCAATGAGCAGTTCTTC.

In its sample, this clone is medium-sized. V is TRBV6-5 and J is TRBJ1-3; TRBD1 is a possible D gene (6 bases). Germline assignment: CDR1 MNHEY and CDR2 SVGAGI. The CDR3 consists of 15 residues. V gave up 6 bases and J gave up 0 bases, with 12 bases separating them. The CDR3: CASSSSDSSGNTIYF. CDR3 nucleotides: TGTGCCAGCAGCTCCTCGGACAGCTCTGGAAACACCATATATTTT.

This chain uses TRBV6-1 with TRBJ2-3; no definite D call. The V end lost 7 bases, the J end lost 5 bases, and 16 bases lay between the germline ends. The germline CDR1 and CDR2 sequences are MNHNS and SASEGT. CDR3 size: 14 residues. The CDR3 is CASTHPNEVDTQYF. The CDR3, as DNA: TGTGCCAGCACCCACCCTAATGAGGTAGATACGCAGTATTTT.

The chain is built from TRBV27 and TRBJ2-3; D is possibly TRBD2 (5 bases). Trimming removed 2 bases at V and 3 bases at J, with 15 bases between. Germline CDR1 reads MNHEY; CDR2 reads SMNVEV (reference sequence). The CDR3 length is 16 residues. CDR3 sequence (DNA): TGTGCCAGCAGTTTAGTCCGGACCCCGGGGACAGATACGCAGTATTTT. It specifies CASSLVRTPGTDTQYF.

The chain is built from TRBV29-1 and TRBJ2-4; perhaps TRBD1 as D (6 bases). This CDR3 has 19 amino acids. Germline loops: CDR1 SQVTM, CDR2 ANQGSEA. Trimming left V 0 bases short and J 0 bases short, with 21 bases between. The CDR3 nucleotides are TGCAGCGTTGAAGATCGGGTCGCCCGGGACACCTTAGCCAAAAACATTCAGTACTTC. Its protein product is CSVEDRVARDTLAKNIQYF.

The J gene is TRBJ2-3, the V gene TRBV5-8; 7 bases agree with TRBD1. J was trimmed by 1 base and V by 4 bases; bases with no gene match: 6. Germline V gene sequence: CDR1 SGHTS, CDR2 YDEGEE. This CDR3 spans 15 amino acids. The CDR3 here is CASSPRDRRTDTQYF. The CDR3 region has the DNA TGTGCCAGCAGCCCCCGGGACAGACGCACAGATACGCAGTATTTT.

The CDR3: CASSFTAANYGYTF. The CDR3, as DNA: TGTGCCAGCAGTTTCACAGCTGCTAACTATGGCTACACCTTC. The genes are TRBV6-5 and TRBJ1-2; D unclear. CDR3 size: 14 residues. CDR1 and CDR2 from the germline V gene are MNHEY and SVGAGI. V lost 4 bases and J lost 0, with 9 bases in between.

This clone was counted a few times. The chain uses TRBV19 and TRBJ2-7; D uncertain. In germline, CDR1 is LNHDA, CDR2 SQIVND (reference sequence). V was clipped by 1 base and J by 3 bases, with 7 bases between them. The CDR3 has 13 amino acids. In nucleotides, the CDR3 is TGTGCCAGTAGTATAGGGCTAGGCTACGAGCAGTACTTC. Translating it yields CASSIGLGYEQYF.

The J gene is TRBJ2-5, the V gene TRBV11-2; TRBD1 agrees at 8 bases. The CDR3 covers 16 residues. Unmatched junction bases numbered 11, after V lost 4 bases and J lost 4 bases. The germline V gene encodes CDR1 SGHAT and CDR2 FQNNGV. The CDR3 is CASSSPGGAVGETQYF. The CDR3 bases are TGTGCCAGCAGCTCCCCAGGGGGCGCGGTAGGAGAGACCCAGTACTTC.

The V gene is TRBV6-5, the J gene TRBJ2-7, with 8 bases aligning to TRBD1. Germline loops: CDR1 MNHEY, CDR2 SVGAGI. The CDR3 contains 13 residues. J lost 3 bases, V lost 5 bases, and 3 bases had no gene match. The CDR3 DNA follows: TGTGCCAGCAGTGAACAGGGGGGCTACGAGCAGTACTTC. Its translation is CASSEQGGYEQYF.

The rearrangement uses TRBV18 and TRBJ1-1; D call uncertain. Germline CDR1 is KGHSH and CDR2 is LQKENI. Trimming cost V 6 bases and J 5 bases, with 10 bases left between them. This CDR3 contains 12 residues. The DNA of the CDR3 is TGTGCCAGCTCTGGGCGCGGGACTGAAGCTTTCTTT. It yields the protein CASSGRGTEAFF.

CDR3 in amino acids: CASSLFAYAANTEAFF. The CDR3 bases are TGTGCCAGCAGTTTATTTGCTTACGCGGCGAACACTGAAGCTTTCTTT. This chain uses TRBV27 with TRBJ1-1; D remains unclear. The CDR3 runs to 16 residues. The V end was cut by 1 base, the J end by 1 base, with 13 bases between. Germline V CDR1 and CDR2: MNHEY, SMNVEV (reference sequence).

V usage is TRBV27 and J usage is TRBJ2-7, with D perhaps matching TRBD1 (6 bases). With 2 bases removed from V and 4 bases from J, the gap between germline ends came to 15 bases. The CDR3 loop spans 15 amino acids. Germline V CDR1 and CDR2: MNHEY, SMNVEV (reference sequence). The CDR3 region has the DNA TGTGCCAGCAGTTTACTTGCCAGGGGTGGGTACGAGCAGTACTTC. Residues: CASSLLARGGYEQYF.

The V gene is TRBV18, the J gene TRBJ2-7, with D tentatively TRBD2 (5 bases). Germline-derived CDR1 and CDR2 are KGHSH and LQKENI. V was shortened by 1 base and J by 6 bases, with 25 bases between the two germline ends. The CDR3 spans 18 residues. The CDR3 DNA sequence: TGTGCCAGCTCACCACTGAGGTTTGATCGGGATAGCCGTGGCGAGCAGTACTTC. It yields the protein CASSPLRFDRDSRGEQYF.

DNA for the CDR3: TGTGCCAGCAGCTTAAACAGGGCGGGTGAGCAGTTCTTC. It codes for CASSLNRAGEQFF. This chain uses TRBV7-3 with TRBJ2-1; tentatively, D is TRBD1 (6 bases). The CDR3 totals 13 residues. Germline V CDR1 and CDR2: SGHTA, FQGTGA. Trimming pared 1 base from V and 9 bases from J, leaving 10 bases between.

The J gene is TRBJ1-3, the V gene TRBV4-1, with unresolved D. Trimming pared 3 bases from V and 7 bases from J, leaving 7 bases between. CDR1 and CDR2 from the germline V gene are MGHRA and YSYEKL. This CDR3 has 12 amino acids. CDR3 sequence: CASSQERNTIYF. The DNA of the CDR3 is TGCGCCAGCAGCCAGGAGAGGAACACCATATATTTT.

This chain uses TRBV11-2 with TRBJ1-1, with D possibly matching TRBD1 (6 bases). The CDR3 spans 16 residues. V lost 8 bases, J lost 1 base, and 20 bases lay in between. Germline lookup yields CDR1 SGHAT and CDR2 FQNNGV. The CDR3: CASGGITGRPNTEAFF. For the CDR3, the DNA is TGTGCCAGCGGAGGAATTACAGGGCGGCCGAACACTGAAGCTTTCTTT. The entire variable domain, with the rest obtained from reference TRBV11-2 and TRBJ1-1, is as follows: EAGVAQSPRYKIIEKRQSVAFWCNPISGHATLYWYQQILGQGPKLLIQFQNNGVVDDSQLPKDRFSAERLKGVDSTLKIQPAKLEDSAVYLCASGGITGRPNTEAFFGQGTRLTVV.